Listed below are T cell receptor beta chains from one sample, sequenced in a study of monozygotic twins with inflammatory bowel disease. TCRdb re-analyzed the 5' RACE reads; it lists each CDR3 protein once, without DNA. The sample is made up of about 160,000 distinct CDR3 sequences, and the top ten hold 2.4% of it. Source material: blood. The source is a human donor with ulcerative colitis or Crohn's disease, or a healthy co-twin of an affected twin (not recorded which). CDR3s include the opening cysteine and the closing phenylalanine or tryptophan. Some rows mark clone size as missing; the rest say once, few, many or name a class of expanded clone.

>TRBJ2-2|.|TRBV5-1
CASSLAGLNTGELFF
>TRBJ1-1|.|TRBV2
CASSDMTGYTEAFF
>TRBJ1-2|.|TRBV7-2
CASSFRGTNERGYTF
>TRBJ2-3|.|TRBV12-3/TRBV12-4
CASSPGSRTDTQYF
>TRBJ2-7|.|TRBV20-1
CSASDPGLAGDQYF
>TRBJ2-2|.|TRBV18
CASSPPPNTGELFF
>TRBJ2-7|.|TRBV6-5
CASSYSGLSYEQYF
>TRBJ2-1|.|TRBV5-1
CASKLPSSYNEQFF
>TRBJ2-3|.|TRBV4-1
CASSRDILGTDTQYF
>TRBJ1-6|.|TRBV4-3
CASSPEGTGSNSPLHF
>TRBJ2-5|.|TRBV10-3
CAISEQGETQYF
>TRBJ2-7|.|TRBV20-1
CSASPPGYEQYF
>TRBJ1-1|.|TRBV7-8
CASSVDQNTEAFF
>TRBJ1-1|.|TRBV7-3
CASSQDLGVAFF
>TRBJ2-3|.|TRBV7-3
CASSLNPSGGVDTQYF
>TRBJ2-1|.|TRBV20-1
CSARIWQAYNEQYF
>TRBJ1-6|.|TRBV7-3
CASSGTAYNSPLHF
>TRBJ1-6|.|TRBV7-6
CASSFSGQGGSPLHF
>TRBJ1-6|.|TRBV7-2
CASSQLTGSSPLHF
>TRBJ2-7|.|TRBV12-3/TRBV12-4
CASRFKGSSYEQYF
>TRBJ2-6|.|TRBV24-1
CATSGEGLRGGANVLTF
>TRBJ2-5|.|TRBV7-9
CASSLVGQGTETQYF
>TRBJ2-3|.|TRBV27
CASWGASGTDTQYF
>TRBJ1-5|.|TRBV6-2/TRBV6-3
CASSYEQGQPQHF
>TRBJ1-5|.|TRBV7-2
CASSRILGNQPQHF
>TRBJ2-1|.|TRBV27
CASSLRWGGDGTNEQFF
>TRBJ1-1|.|TRBV20-1
CSARDPGQLPIEAFF
>TRBJ2-1|.|TRBV3-1
CASSHRGGRSLEQFF
>TRBJ2-3|.|TRBV7-8
CASSLAITGTDTQYF
>TRBJ1-2|.|TRBV3-1
CASSQVQASIGGYTF
>TRBJ2-1|medium-sized|TRBV20-1
CSARGPQDYNEQFF
>TRBJ1-1|.|TRBV5-1
CASSWSGRDTEAFF
>TRBJ2-2|.|TRBV3-1
CASSDRGKTGELFF
>TRBJ2-1|.|TRBV10-3
CAISVWGVYNEQFF
>TRBJ2-1|.|TRBV7-9
CASSSTRFVKEQFF
>TRBJ1-5|.|TRBV19
CASSVRDVSNQPQHF
>TRBJ2-5|.|TRBV11-2
CASRIWGQETQYF
>TRBJ2-2|.|TRBV5-6
CASSRDRELGELFF
>TRBJ1-1|.|TRBV5-5
CASSLEQMNTEAFF
>TRBJ1-4|.|TRBV4-2
CASSQGVGGKLFF
>TRBJ2-1|.|TRBV7-3
CASSLLGQFNEQFF
>TRBJ2-7|.|TRBV18
CASYRDNSYEQYF
>TRBJ2-7|.|TRBV10-3
CATSKAGDPLDEQYF
>TRBJ1-5|.|TRBV7-2
CASSLQGDQPQHF
>TRBJ2-4|.|TRBV7-6
CASGPGTLKNMQYF
>TRBJ2-3|.|TRBV7-2
CASSSLTRSPDTQYF
>TRBJ2-5|.|TRBV29-1
CSVRERVSRETQYF
>TRBJ2-1|.|TRBV20-1
CSARVASTGGSYNEQFF
>TRBJ2-1|.|TRBV20-1
CSARDSRDPGNEQFF
>TRBJ1-6|.|TRBV4-3
CASSQDSRPLHF
>TRBJ1-1|.|TRBV20-1
CSAKPVPGQGSMNTEAFF
>TRBJ2-1|.|TRBV3-1
CASSPTSGEYDNEQFF
>TRBJ2-7|.|TRBV11-3
CASRPTGLSYEQYF
>TRBJ2-1|.|TRBV7-9
CASSLVGSNEQFF
>TRBJ1-5|.|TRBV6-5
CASSYSSSEMPQHF
>TRBJ2-7|.|TRBV5-5
CASSFGAGYTYEQYF
>TRBJ2-7|.|TRBV20-1
CSASNRDRGHKPGRLYEQYF
>TRBJ2-2|.|TRBV28
CASSLDRISGELFF
>TRBJ1-2|.|TRBV19
CASSIQSQENYGYTF